The clone carrying this T cell receptor beta chain was observed at least ten times. TRAV- and TRBV-specific primers, spanning alpha and beta chains, primed first-strand cDNA. For amplifying TCRs, the PCR ran for around 20 cycles with Phusion, which was used together with a constant-region primer and the adapter on the V primers. TCRdb ran MiXCR on the reads and lists one entry per CDR3 protein. The sample has 65,000 to 85,000 distinct CDR3 sequences; around a sixth are singletons. Sample time point: after trial treatment. The treatment: LDRT plus nivolumab, ipilimumab, low-dose cyclophosphamide and aspirin (RACIN trial). Advanced solid tumors lacking tumor-infiltrating lymphocytes were present in eligible patients. The record originates from a study of low-dose radiotherapy and immunotherapy resistance in tumors. Study-wide background: Cohort 2's total reached 13 Gy over 26 weeks, at 1 Gy per fraction every two weeks. Every six weeks patients received intravenous ipilimumab 1 mg/kg, and every two weeks they received intravenous nivolumab 240 mg. Aspirin was administered orally at 300 mg daily for four cycles, commencing on cycle 1 day 1.

J was trimmed by 2 bases and V by 8 bases; bases with no gene match: 3. The CDR3 runs to 13 residues. Per germline, CDR1 SSHAT and CDR2 FNYEAQ (reference sequence). The TCR originated in a male donor with prostate cancer. This chain uses TRBV7-7 with TRBJ2-3; TRBD1 matches 8 bases. The input for sequencing was PBMCs, taken after low-dose radiotherapy plus immunotherapy. The CDR3 protein is CASRQGPTDTQYF. DNA for the CDR3: TGTGCCAGCCGACAGGGGCCCACAGATACGCAGTATTTT.